This T cell receptor beta chain was sequenced for a study of OX40 agonist ivuxolimab in advanced cancers. Study-level results: Both blood CD4+ and CD8+ T cells showed clonal growth by week 6 at 0.1 to 3.0 mg/kg.

CDR1 is LGHNA and CDR2 is YSLEER in the germline V gene. The CDR3 is 16 residues long. Trimming left V 4 bases short and J 4 bases short, with 16 bases between. Profiled with immunoSEQ multiplex PCR; TCRdb holds only in-frame clones, not every one. There are tens of thousands of clones in the sample; 90% to 95% occur only once, and around 2.7% lies in the top ten. Concerning this clone itself: The antigen is unknown.

The origin of this receptor is an adult with an advanced solid tumor such as melanoma, head and neck, liver or kidney cancer. The specimen was CD4+ or CD8+ T cells sorted from blood, collected in a trial of the OX40 agonist ivuxolimab. This chain joins TRBV4-3 and TRBJ1-4; D might be TRBD1 (5 bases). The CDR3 DNA reads TGCGCCAGCAGCCCGAACCCCAACAGGTTTAATGAAAAACTGTTTTTT. Encoded protein: CASSPNPNRFNEKLFF.